These T cell receptor beta chains were read from a single sample in a study of T cell repertoires in cytomegalovirus infection. One entry per CDR3 protein results from TCRdb running MiXCR on the reads. The sample gives 250,000 to 350,000 distinct CDR3 sequences, about 23% of which show up once; approximately 13% is in the top ten. Material for sequencing was PBMCs. These receptor sequences come from a human donor in good health (CMV status not recorded). Some clones in this sample may be carry-over from other donors' samples. CDR3s include the opening cysteine and the closing phenylalanine or tryptophan. A D gene is named only where the DNA matches it firmly. Clone size is stated in some rows and not others, as once, few, many or a class when expanded.

v_gene	d_gene	abundance	j_gene	CDR3nt	CDR3aa
TRBV7-2	TRBD1	many	TRBJ1-5	TGTGCCAGCAGCTGGGACAGGACAGGGCCCCAGCATTTT	CASSWDRTGPQHF
TRBV28	TRBD1	many	TRBJ2-4	TGTGCCAGCAGCCGGGACAGGGGGCGTGGGGCCAAAAACATTCAGTACTTC	CASSRDRGRGAKNIQYF
TRBV28	TRBD1	many	TRBJ1-4	TGTGCCAGCAGCTTGGGGGGACAGGTCGAAAAACTGTTTTTT	CASSLGGQVEKLFF
TRBV19	-	-	TRBJ1-1	TGTGCCAGTAGTATGAATCCAGGGGCGATAAACACTGAAGCTTTCTTT	CASSMNPGAINTEAFF
TRBV5-4	-	many	TRBJ2-3	TGTGCCAGCAGCGGGGTACTAGCAGGGGGTCGTCCTAGCACAGATACGCAGTATTTT	CASSGVLAGGRPSTDTQYF
TRBV27	-	-	TRBJ2-2	TGTGCCAGCAAAAGGGTAACGAACACCGGGGAGCTGTTTTTT	CASKRVTNTGELFF
TRBV10-3	-	few	TRBJ1-3	TGTGCCATCAGTGAGTCGGGCGGATTCGCTGGAAACACCATATATTTT	CAISESGGFAGNTIYF
TRBV6-6	TRBD2	-	TRBJ2-6	TGTGCCAGCAGTTCCTCCAGCGGGGGGACAGGGGCCAACGTCCTGACTTTC	CASSSSSGGTGANVLTF
TRBV2	-	-	TRBJ2-2	TGTGCCAGCATGGTTAAGCGGTACGCCGGGGAGCTGTTTTTT	CASMVKRYAGELFF
TRBV30	-	-	TRBJ1-1	TGTGCCTGGTCACGAACCTATAACACTGAAGCTTTCTTT	CAWSRTYNTEAFF
TRBV20-1	TRBD1	-	TRBJ1-2	TGCAGTGCTAGATTCTACAGGGGAAATGGCTACACCTTC	CSARFYRGNGYTF
TRBV20-1	-	few	TRBJ2-7	TGCAGTGCTAGAGCATGGCGGCAGCTTTACGAGCAGTACTTC	CSARAWRQLYEQYF
TRBV9	TRBD1	few	TRBJ2-7	TGTGCCAGCAGCAGGGGGCAGATCCCTTCCTACGAGCAGTACTTC	CASSRGQIPSYEQYF
TRBV14	-	-	TRBJ2-1	TGTGCCAGCAGCCAGGGGAACTTCCACAATGAGCAGTTCTTC	CASSQGNFHNEQFF
TRBV28	-	-	TRBJ2-2	TGTGCCAGCAGTCTCCCCTGGTGGGAGAACACCGGGGAGCTGTTTTTT	CASSLPWWENTGELFF
TRBV15	-	-	TRBJ2-1	TGTGCCACCAGCAGAGATCAGAGGAACAATGAGCAGTTCTTC	CATSRDQRNNEQFF
TRBV11-2	-	many	TRBJ2-7	TGTGCCAGCAGTGGTGGGATCGTGGGAGCCTACGAGCAGTACTTC	CASSGGIVGAYEQYF
TRBV7-9	-	-	TRBJ1-3	TGTGCCAGCAGCTTAGCATGGTCTCGGCGGAGCTCTGGAAACACCATATATTTT	CASSLAWSRRSSGNTIYF
TRBV7-2	-	few	TRBJ2-1	TGTGCCAGCAGCTCGGGGCCTTTCAATGAGCAGTTCTTC	CASSSGPFNEQFF
TRBV6-2/TRBV6-3	-	few	TRBJ2-7	TGTGCCAGCAGTTTCCAATCCATCCACGAGCAGTACTTC	CASSFQSIHEQYF
TRBV7-2	-	many	TRBJ2-2	TGTGCCAGCAGCCCGGGTTTGCGGGCGAACACCGGGGAGCTGTTTTTT	CASSPGLRANTGELFF
TRBV7-2	-	many	TRBJ1-1	TGTGCCAGCAGCTTAAACAGGGTGAACACTGAAGCTTTCTTT	CASSLNRVNTEAFF
TRBV2	-	few	TRBJ2-7	TGTGCCAGCTGGGGACTTACCTCCTACGAGCAGTACTTC	CASWGLTSYEQYF
TRBV9	-	few	TRBJ1-6	TGTGCCAGCAGCGTAGGGTGGGAGAGGTATTCACCCCTCCACTTT	CASSVGWERYSPLHF
TRBV4-3	-	-	TRBJ2-1	TGCGCCAGCAGCCAAACGGGACTTACGAGCTCCTACAATGAGCAGTTCTTC	CASSQTGLTSSYNEQFF
TRBV30	TRBD1	few	TRBJ1-1	TGTGCCTGGAGTCGACAGGGGATGCTAAGGGACACTGAAGCTTTCTTT	CAWSRQGMLRDTEAFF
TRBV20-1	-	few	TRBJ2-1	TGCAGTGCTTACGGAACCCGTGATGAGCAGTTCTTC	CSAYGTRDEQFF
TRBV7-2	TRBD1	-	TRBJ2-1	TGTGCCAGCAGCGGAACCGGGACAGCACACAATGAGCAGTTCTTC	CASSGTGTAHNEQFF
TRBV5-1	TRBD1	few	TRBJ1-4	TGCGCCAGCAGCTTGAGCCCAGGGGGCTCGGTAACTAATGAAAAACTGTTTTTT	CASSLSPGGSVTNEKLFF
TRBV28	-	few	TRBJ2-3	TGTGCCAGCAGTCAGGACCAGGGTTTCGCGGATACGCAGTATTTT	CASSQDQGFADTQYF
TRBV5-5	-	-	TRBJ2-3	TGTGCCAGCAGCTATGACGCTAGCACAGATACGCAGTATTTT	CASSYDASTDTQYF
TRBV28	-	many	TRBJ2-7	TGTGCCAGCAGTATGGCCGGGACTCTCTCCTACGAGCAGTACTTC	CASSMAGTLSYEQYF
TRBV5-4	-	-	TRBJ2-3	TGTGCCAGCAGCTTGGGGTCAGGGATAAACACAGATACGCAGTATTTT	CASSLGSGINTDTQYF
TRBV11-2	-	-	TRBJ2-3	TGTGCCAGCAGCTTGCCACGGGTTAGAAACACAGATACGCAGTATTTT	CASSLPRVRNTDTQYF
TRBV7-2	-	many	TRBJ1-6	TGTGCCAGCAGCCTCGAAGGGCGGTATAATTCACCCCTCCACTTT	CASSLEGRYNSPLHF
TRBV29-1	TRBD2	-	TRBJ2-1	TGCAGCGCCGCTCCGTGGAGCGGGGGAAATGAGCAGTTCTTC	CSAAPWSGGNEQFF
TRBV12-3/TRBV12-4	-	few	TRBJ2-7	TGTGCCAGCAGCCCGAGCCAACTCCAGTCCTACGAGCAGTACTTC	CASSPSQLQSYEQYF
TRBV7-2	TRBD1	many	TRBJ1-2	TGTGCCAGCAGCTTAAACGGACAGGTCTCTTATGGCTACACCTTC	CASSLNGQVSYGYTF
TRBV6-6	-	-	TRBJ2-7	TGTGCCACCCCCCGGACAAATTCCTACGAGCAGTACTTC	CATPRTNSYEQYF
TRBV28	-	-	TRBJ1-5	TGTGCCAGCAGTTTAAGTATAGGGTGGACAGTCAATCAGCCCCAGCATTTT	CASSLSIGWTVNQPQHF
TRBV28	-	few	TRBJ1-1	TGTGCCAGCAGCTCTTTCCCGAGCACCCCTGAAGCTTTCTTT	CASSSFPSTPEAFF
TRBV7-2	-	many	TRBJ2-1	TGTGCCAGCAGCTCGACTAGGGGGTCCCACAATGAGCAGTTCTTC	CASSSTRGSHNEQFF
TRBV7-2	-	many	TRBJ1-1	TGTGCCAGCAGGTTGCGCGGGGGCCAAATGAACACTGAAGCTTTCTTT	CASRLRGGQMNTEAFF
TRBV7-6	TRBD1	-	TRBJ2-7	TGTGCCAGCAGCCCCAGGGGGAGTGGAGACGAGCAGTACTTC	CASSPRGSGDEQYF
TRBV20-1	TRBD2	few	TRBJ2-5	TGCAGTGCGACCTCCTTAGCGGGAGGGCGGCAAGAGACCCAGTACTTC	CSATSLAGGRQETQYF
TRBV28	-	-	TRBJ2-3	TGTGCCAGCAATGGTTGGCGGAATACGCAGTATTTT	CASNGWRNTQYF
TRBV7-2	-	many	TRBJ2-1	TGTGCCAGCAGCTTAGTAGCCAGCTCCCATGAGCAGTTCTTC	CASSLVASSHEQFF
TRBV10-3	TRBD2	-	TRBJ2-1	TGTGCCATCAGTGGACCAACCGGGACTAGCGGGGGGAATGAGCAGTTCTTC	CAISGPTGTSGGNEQFF
TRBV28	TRBD1	few	TRBJ1-2	TGTGCCAGCAGCCGACCGGGACAGGGATCTGGCTACACCTTC	CASSRPGQGSGYTF
TRBV7-9	TRBD2	few	TRBJ2-5	TGTGCCAGCCAGTCTAGCGGGGGGCCCCAAGAGACCCAGTACTTC	CASQSSGGPQETQYF
TRBV19	TRBD2	-	TRBJ2-1	TGTGCCAGTTCGGGACTAGCGGGAGCAGGGGAGCAGTTCTTC	CASSGLAGAGEQFF
TRBV6-2/TRBV6-3	TRBD2	-	TRBJ2-2	TGTGCCAGCAGTTCCAGACTAGCGGGGGGTCTGAACACCGGGGAGCTGTTTTTT	CASSSRLAGGLNTGELFF
TRBV28	-	-	TRBJ1-1	TGTGCCAGCAGCTCAGGGCGTTCGGCTGAAGCTTTCTTT	CASSSGRSAEAFF
TRBV7-6	-	-	TRBJ2-2	TGTGCCAGCAGCTTAGATGGCAGGGGAAACACCGGGGAGCTGTTTTTT	CASSLDGRGNTGELFF
TRBV11-2	-	many	TRBJ1-1	TGTGCCAGCAGCAGCTTAGGTACGGTGACTGAAGCTTTCTTT	CASSSLGTVTEAFF
TRBV2	TRBD1	few	TRBJ2-3	TGTGCCAGCAGGAGGGGGACAGGGCCAGATACGCAGTATTTT	CASRRGTGPDTQYF
TRBV7-2	-	many	TRBJ2-7	TGTGCCAGCAGCTTAGAGCCCACTAGTTACTACGAGCAGTACTTC	CASSLEPTSYYEQYF
TRBV28	-	few	TRBJ1-5	TGTGCCAGCACCACAATGGGGGATTATAGCAATCAGCCCCAGCATTTT	CASTTMGDYSNQPQHF
TRBV7-2	-	-	TRBJ2-1	TGTGCCAGCAGCTTAGCGGGGGGGCGATCCAATGAGCAGTTCTTC	CASSLAGGRSNEQFF
TRBV20-1	-	-	TRBJ1-1	TGCAGTGCCTTGATTGTCCTTAGCGACACTGAAGCTTTCTTT	CSALIVLSDTEAFF